Following are 21 T cell receptor beta chains from one sample sequenced in a study of siplizumab effects on memory and regulatory T cells. Using immunoSEQ multiplex PCR, the repertoire was profiled, and TCRdb retains in-frame clones only, with some absent. The table lists 95,000 to 100,000 clones, around 90% of them singletons. Sequencing was performed on non-Treg CD4+ T cells sorted from blood. These receptors originate from a human donor in good health.

The J gene is TRBJ1-4, the V gene TRBV18; D is perhaps TRBD1 (5 bases). Germline assignment: CDR1 KGHSH and CDR2 LQKENI. Trimming took 2 bases from V and 9 from J, leaving 13 bases between them. The CDR3 loop spans 14 amino acids. CDR3 DNA: TGTGCCAGCTCACCAGGGGCAGGAGAGCAAAAACTGTTTTTT. Translated: CASSPGAGEQKLFF. Full variable domain (rest looked up from reference TRBV18 and TRBJ1-4): NAGVMQNPRHLVRRRGQEARLRCSPMKGHSHVYWYRQLPEEGLKFMVYLQKENIIDESGMPKERFSAEFPKEGPSILRIQQVVRGDSAAYFCASSPGAGEQKLFFGSGTQLSVL.

The V call is TRBV7-8, the J call TRBJ1-5; TRBD1 matches 8 bases. The CDR3 loop spans 16 amino acids. V lost 5 bases, J lost 4 bases, and 10 bases stayed unmatched. CDR1 SGHVS and CDR2 FQNEAQ come from the germline V gene. Written as DNA, the CDR3 is TGTGCCAGCAGCCAAGACAGGGGTAGGGGGAATCAGCCCCAGCATTTT. It translates to CASSQDRGRGNQPQHF.

The chain has TRBV28 and TRBJ2-7; no clear D. The CDR3 length is 14 residues. From germline, CDR1 is MDHEN and CDR2 SYDVKM. Between the trimmed V and J ends, which lost 6 bases and 3 bases, there was a span of 15 bases. In DNA, the CDR3 is TGTGCCAGCAGCCATTTGCGGAAGTTCTACGAGCAGTACTTC. Translating gives CASSHLRKFYEQYF.

The CDR3: CASSFEGTQNTGELFF. The CDR3 DNA reads TGCGCCAGCAGCTTCGAAGGGACTCAGAACACCGGGGAGCTGTTTTTT. J is TRBJ2-2 and V is TRBV5-1, with a weak D call TRBD2 (6 bases). CDR3 size: 16 residues. The germline V gene has CDR1 SGHRS and CDR2 YFSETQ. V lost 2 bases and J lost 1, with 12 bases in between.

This chain uses TRBV5-4 with TRBJ2-3; D perhaps matches TRBD2 (5 bases). The CDR3 loop spans 15 amino acids. Germline loops: CDR1 SGHNT, CDR2 YYREEE (reference sequence). V dropped 4 bases and J dropped 3 bases, with 15 bases sitting between them. The CDR3 spells CASSLFRTFTDTQYF. In DNA, the CDR3 is TGTGCCAGCAGCCTATTTCGGACTTTTACAGATACGCAGTATTTT.

The rearrangement joins TRBV2 to TRBJ1-4; tentative D call: TRBD1 (6 bases). The V gene lost 4 bases and the J gene lost 7 bases, with 13 bases spanning the gap. CDR1 is SNHLY, CDR2 FYNNEI, per germline. The CDR3 is made up of 14 amino acids. CDR3 sequence (DNA): TGTGCCAGCAGTGCTGGGACACCCAGTGAAAAACTGTTTTTT. It encodes CASSAGTPSEKLFF.

The V gene is TRBV28, the J gene TRBJ1-3; maybe TRBD1 (6 bases). V gave up 6 bases and J gave up 3 bases, with 18 bases separating them. In germline, CDR1 is MDHEN, CDR2 SYDVKM. The CDR3 is made up of 16 amino acids. DNA for the CDR3: TGTGCCAGCAGACGAGGGAGGAGACAGGTTGGAAACACCATATATTTT. Translating gives CASRRGRRQVGNTIYF.

V usage is TRBV20-1 and J usage is TRBJ2-5, with D possibly TRBD1 on 5 matching bases. This CDR3 is 11 amino acids long. Deletions cut 6 bases from V and 5 bases from J, with 10 bases between. CDR1 is DFQATT, CDR2 SNEGSKA, per germline (reference sequence). CDR3 protein: CSAGPRETQYF. In DNA form, the CDR3 reads TGCAGTGCGGGGCCGCGGGAGACCCAGTACTTC.

This sequence joins TRBV7-9 and TRBJ1-1; tentative D call: TRBD1 (6 bases). Germline V gene sequence: CDR1 SEHNR, CDR2 FQNEAQ (reference sequence). CDR3 length: 16 residues. The germline V and J ends were trimmed by 5 bases and 0 bases, with 16 bases remaining between them. The chain's CDR3 is CASSPSGRDMNTEAFF. The CDR3 nucleotides are TGTGCCAGCAGCCCTAGTGGGCGGGACATGAACACTGAAGCTTTCTTT.

This clone was seen once. This rearrangement joins TRBV7-9 to TRBJ1-5; 7 bases agree with TRBD1. The trim removed 5 bases at V and 3 bases at J, leaving 10 bases unmatched. CDR3 length: 16 amino acids. Germline lookup yields CDR1 SEHNR and CDR2 FQNEAQ (reference sequence). The CDR3: CASSRWAGQFNQPQHF. The CDR3 DNA is TGTGCCAGCAGCCGATGGGCGGGACAGTTCAATCAGCCCCAGCATTTT.

This rearrangement joins TRBV4-1 to TRBJ2-5; 7 positions agree with TRBD1. V shed 4 bases and J 3 bases; nucleotides not matched to a gene: 8. The CDR3 is 15 residues long. CDR1 and CDR2 from the germline V gene are MGHRA and YSYEKL. The CDR3 sequence is CASSRWGQPEETQYF. In nucleotides, the CDR3 is TGCGCCAGCAGCCGCTGGGGACAGCCCGAAGAGACCCAGTACTTC.

The chain couples TRBV18 to TRBJ2-6, with D unresolved. V lost 1 base and J 4 bases, leaving 11 bases between the germline ends. Germline V lookup: CDR1 KGHSH, CDR2 LQKENI. CDR3 length: 16 residues. The CDR3 protein is CASSPLASRGANVLTF. CDR3 nucleotides: TGTGCCAGCTCACCACTTGCCTCAAGAGGGGCCAACGTCCTGACTTTC.

The rearrangement uses TRBV7-2 and TRBJ1-2; tentative D call: TRBD1 (5 bases). There are 12 residues in the CDR3. Germline CDR1 reads SGHTA; CDR2 reads FQGNSA. V was clipped by 0 bases and J by 7 bases, with 6 bases between them. Here the CDR3 reads CASSLAGVGYTF. The CDR3 region has the DNA TGTGCCAGCAGCTTAGCGGGGGTTGGCTACACCTTC.

The chain has TRBV19 and TRBJ2-3, with D uncertain. The V and J ends lost 9 bases and 6 bases respectively, with 10 bases between them. This CDR3 region has 11 residues. Germline V gives CDR1 LNHDA, CDR2 SQIVND (reference sequence). CDR3 protein: CARKLVDTQYF. Here the CDR3 DNA reads TGTGCCAGAAAGTTGGTGGATACGCAGTATTTT.

The V and J genes are TRBV29-1 and TRBJ1-2; D is unresolved. The CDR3 extends over 12 amino acids. The germline V gene encodes CDR1 SQVTM and CDR2 ANQGSEA. Trimming took off 3 bases at V and 1 base at J, with 6 bases between the two ends. The CDR3 DNA reads TGCAGCGTTGAGTTGCATAACTATGGCTACACCTTC. It yields the protein CSVELHNYGYTF.

The chain links TRBV19 to TRBJ2-5, with D hard to call. This CDR3 has 15 amino acids. V was pared by 1 base and J by 0 bases, with 9 bases between. Germline values: CDR1 LNHDA, CDR2 SQIVND (reference sequence). The CDR3 sequence: CASSIVGMYQETQYF. The CDR3, as DNA: TGTGCCAGTAGTATAGTAGGGATGTACCAAGAGACCCAGTACTTC.

The rearrangement links TRBV7-2 to TRBJ2-3; D remains unclear. The CDR3 loop spans 13 amino acids. In germline, CDR1 is SGHTA, CDR2 FQGNSA. Between the trimmed V and J ends, which lost 2 bases and 4 bases, there was a span of 7 bases. The CDR3 here is CASSLLLADTQYF. The DNA for the CDR3 is TGTGCCAGCAGCTTACTCCTGGCAGATACGCAGTATTTT.

This CDR3 is CASSHPSGTTDTQYF. CDR3 DNA sequence: TGTGCCAGCAGCCATCCTAGCGGGACCACAGATACGCAGTATTTT. The V call is TRBV7-9, the J call TRBJ2-3; 9 bases match TRBD2. The CDR3 runs to 15 residues. Germline assignment: CDR1 SEHNR and CDR2 FQNEAQ (reference sequence). Trimming removed 5 bases from V and 2 bases from J; junction bases left unmatched: 5.

The chain's CDR3 is CASRVQGTTNEKLFF. The CDR3 coding sequence is TGTGCCAGCAGAGTACAGGGGACAACTAATGAAAAACTGTTTTTT. This chain links TRBV2 with TRBJ1-4; 7 positions match TRBD1. The V gene's germline CDR1 is SNHLY and CDR2 FYNNEI. Trimming cost V 6 bases and J 0 bases; bases outside gene matches: 4. This CDR3 is 15 amino acids long.

The rearrangement uses TRBV29-1 and TRBJ2-1, with TRBD2 matching 10 bases. CDR1 and CDR2 from the germline V gene are SQVTM and ANQGSEA. The CDR3 is 13 amino acids. V lost 7 bases to trimming and J lost 2 bases; unmatched junction nucleotides: 2. The CDR3 protein is CSGGLAAYNEQFF. DNA of the CDR3: TGCAGCGGAGGACTAGCGGCCTACAATGAGCAGTTCTTC.

This chain's CDR3 is CSVDRSPGSTDTQYF. The CDR3 bases are TGCAGCGTTGATCGGAGTCCCGGTAGCACAGATACGCAGTATTTT. The rearrangement uses TRBV29-1 and TRBJ2-3; D gene ambiguous. The CDR3 sequence is 15 residues long. CDR1 and CDR2 (germline): SQVTM, ANQGSEA. V lost 3 bases and J 0 bases, leaving 13 bases between the germline ends.